The 19 T cell receptor beta chains below come from one sample, sequenced in a study of T cells in Graves' hyperthyroidism and ophthalmopathy. Amplification yielded TCR beta CDR3 regions, with RNA transcripts as the source. A first-round RT-PCR of the TCR CDR3 used the HTBI primer set. One entry per CDR3 protein results from TCRdb running MiXCR on the multiplex PCR reads. The sample yields more than 550,000 distinct CDR3 sequences, 45% seen once. Sample: peripheral blood or thyroid tissue (not recorded which). The receptors come from an adult man with Graves' disease, either hyperthyroidism or ophthalmopathy (not recorded which).

This sequence joins TRBV5-1 and TRBJ2-5; TRBD2 matches at 7 bases. J gave up 5 bases and V 1 base, and 5 bases lay outside the gene matches. Germline CDR1 SGHRS, CDR2 YFSETQ. This CDR3 comprises 14 residues. CDR3 nucleotides: TGCGCCAGCAGCTTGCGGCGGGGAGGGGAGACCCAGTACTTC. Encoded protein: CASSLRRGGETQYF.

Remarks on this clonotype: At one end the junction does not follow the germline gene, possibly because of a read error. The chain employs TRBV4-1 and TRBJ2-7; no firm D call. The germline V gene has CDR1 MGHRA and CDR2 YSYEKL. The CDR3 sequence is 16 residues long. In nucleotides, the CDR3 is TGTGCCAGCAGACCGACCTATACACGGACCTCCTACGAGCAGTACTTC. As protein: CASRPTYTRTSYEQYF.

The V call is TRBV20-1, the J call TRBJ1-2, with TRBD1 identical over 7 bases. CDR1 DFQATT and CDR2 SNEGSKA come from the germline V gene (reference sequence). CDR3 size: 11 residues. J lost 9 bases, V lost 5 bases, and 6 bases had no gene match. CDR3 residues: CSALGTDSYTF. The CDR3 DNA reads TGCAGTGCTCTTGGGACAGACAGCTACACCTTC.

This clonotype was seen a handful of times. An end of the junction does not agree with germline; a read error may underlie this. The chain carries TRBV24-1 and TRBJ1-4; 8 positions agree with TRBD1. CDR1 is KGHDR, CDR2 SFDVKD, per germline. The CDR3 contains 16 residues. The CDR3 sequence: CASSLSGQGASEKLFF. The CDR3, as DNA: TGTGCCAGCAGTTTATCAGGCCAGGGGGCGAGTGAAAAACTGTTTTTT.

The V call is TRBV7-9, the J call TRBJ2-7; D is possibly TRBD1 or TRBD2 (5 bases each). The germline CDR1 and CDR2 sequences are SEHNR and FQNEAQ (reference sequence). V lost 7 bases to trimming and J lost 3 bases, with 13 bases between them. CDR3 length equals 13 residues. CDR3 in amino acids: CASNRQRDYEQYF. The CDR3 DNA sequence: TGTGCCAGCAACCGACAGAGGGACTACGAGCAGTACTTC.

J is TRBJ1-6 and V is TRBV7-9, with D perhaps matching TRBD1 (6 bases). Looked up from germline, CDR1 is SEHNR and CDR2 is FQNEAQ (reference sequence). Between the trimmed V and J ends, which lost 5 bases and 0 bases, there was a span of 11 bases. The length of the CDR3 is 16 residues. Here the CDR3 reads CASSHTGNSYNSPLHF. DNA for the CDR3: TGTGCCAGCAGCCACACAGGGAACTCCTATAATTCACCCCTCCACTTT.

This clonotype was seen a few times. At one of its ends the junction is not consistent with the germline gene, which may arise from a read error. This chain connects TRBV10-3 to TRBJ2-7; possibly TRBD1 for D (7 bases). This CDR3 comprises 14 residues. The germline gives CDR1 ENHRY, CDR2 SYGVKD. CDR3 bases: TGTGCCAGCAGTGCGGGACAGACCTCCTACGAGCAGTACTTC. This gives the protein CASSAGQTSYEQYF.

This chain connects TRBV29-1 to TRBJ1-5; unclear D gene. The CDR3 has 13 residues. Germline assignment: CDR1 SQVTM and CDR2 ANQGSEA. V was clipped by 4 bases and J by 3 bases, with 10 bases between them. CDR3 residues: CSVGAELNQPQHF. As DNA, the CDR3 is TGCAGCGTTGGGGCGGAACTCAATCAGCCCCAGCATTTT. Together with reference TRBV29-1 and TRBJ1-5, the CDR3 gives the full variable domain: SAVISQKPSRDICQRGTSLTIQCQVDSQVTMMFWYRQQPGQSLTLIATANQGSEATYESGFVIDKFPISRPNLTFSTLTVSNMSPEDSSIYLCSVGAELNQPQHFGDGTRLSIL.

Worth noting for this clonotype: A read error may explain this, as a much larger clone is one base away. The gene calls are TRBV7-9 and TRBJ1-4; no definite D call. Looked up from germline, CDR1 is SEHNR and CDR2 is FQNEAQ (reference sequence). The CDR3 runs 13 residues. V was pared by 11 bases and J by 8 bases, with 18 bases between. This CDR3 is CAGGAPDDEKLFF. The DNA of the CDR3 is TGTGCCGGCGGCGCCCCGGACGACGAAAAACTGTTTTTT.

This clonotype was seen a few times. The chain uses TRBV11-1 and TRBJ2-5; TRBD2 matches at 8 bases. CDR3 length: 14 amino acids. V dropped 5 bases and J dropped 5; count of bases not matched to a gene: 7. Per germline, CDR1 SGHAT and CDR2 FQDESV (reference sequence). CDR3 nucleotide sequence: TGTGCCAGCAGCCCGGGAGGGCCATTGGAGACCCAGTACTTC. Translated, it gives CASSPGGPLETQYF.

The chain combines TRBV29-1 with TRBJ1-2; 8 bases are a match to TRBD1. The V gene end was trimmed by 6 bases and the J gene end by 4 bases; junction bases not matched to a gene: 7. Germline V gives CDR1 SQVTM, CDR2 ANQGSEA. This CDR3 has 13 amino acids. CDR3 DNA: TGCAGCGTCCCGGACAGGGTCGGCTATGGCTACACCTTC. This sequence encodes CSVPDRVGYGYTF.

This chain joins TRBV20-1 and TRBJ2-5; D gene uncertain. Trimming left V 0 bases short and J 5 bases short, with 16 bases between. Germline loops: CDR1 DFQATT, CDR2 SNEGSKA (reference sequence). The CDR3 loop spans 15 amino acids. The CDR3 nucleotides are TGCAGTGCTAGAGACGGCACACTCACTGGGGAGACCCAGTACTTC. Protein product: CSARDGTLTGETQYF.

This clonotype has more than one count but fewer than ten. The rearrangement uses TRBV29-1 and TRBJ2-7; TRBD2 might be the D (7 bases). The CDR3 covers 15 residues. Germline CDR1 and CDR2: SQVTM and ANQGSEA. Deletions cut 4 bases from V and 3 bases from J, with 19 bases between. The CDR3 DNA reads TGCAGCGTTGGGGGGGGCGAAGGAATAAGCTACGAGCAGTACTTC. The encoded protein is CSVGGGEGISYEQYF.

This clonotype was counted only a few times. The V gene is TRBV19, the J gene TRBJ1-5, with 9 bases aligning to TRBD1. V lost 4 bases to trimming and J lost 6 bases; unmatched junction nucleotides: 10. This CDR3 has 16 amino acids. Germline CDR1 reads LNHDA; CDR2 reads SQIVND (reference sequence). CDR3 sequence (DNA): TGTGCCAGTAGTACAGGACCGGGACAGGGATCTCAGCCCCAGCATTTT. Protein sequence: CASSTGPGQGSQPQHF.

There are a few counts of this clonotype. Here the CDR3 DNA reads TGCAGCGTTACTACTAAAACCGGACAGGGTAGCAATCAGCCCCAGCATTTT. Protein: CSVTTKTGQGSNQPQHF. V is TRBV29-1 and J is TRBJ1-5; TRBD1 aligns across 8 bases. V shed 5 bases and J 0 bases; nucleotides not matched to a gene: 12. Looked up from germline, CDR1 is SQVTM and CDR2 is ANQGSEA. The CDR3 has 17 amino acids.

In the case of this clonotype: A read error may be the cause here, since a much bigger clone is one base away. This chain uses TRBV20-1 with TRBJ1-5; 7 nucleotides align to TRBD1. The CDR3 spans 13 residues. Germline CDR1 reads DFQATT; CDR2 reads SNEGSKA (reference sequence). The CDR3 nucleotides are TGCAGTGTTAGAGATGGACAGGATCAGCCCCAGCATTTT. This gives the protein CSVRDGQDQPQHF.

The chain is built from TRBV10-3 and TRBJ1-6; D unclear. Germline lookup yields CDR1 ENHRY and CDR2 SYGVKD. CDR3 length equals 16 residues. The V end was cut by 0 bases, the J end by 6 bases, with 12 bases between. The CDR3 nucleotides read TGTGCCATCAGTGAGTCTCGGAGTAACATTAATTCACCCCTCCACTTT. Protein product: CAISESRSNINSPLHF.

This chain uses TRBV2 with TRBJ2-7; a weak D match, TRBD1 (8 bases). Near its end, the DNA agrees better with TRBJ2-5, so the J call may be wrong. CDR1 is SNHLY, CDR2 FYNNEI, per germline. The CDR3 consists of 17 residues. The CDR3 DNA sequence: TGTGCCAGCAGTGCCGGACAGGGAAAGAGGGGGGGGAAGACCCAGTACTTC. Its translation is CASSAGQGKRGGKTQYF.

The chain joins TRBV6-6 to TRBJ1-2; D unresolved. The CDR3 length is 12 residues. Germline V gene sequence: CDR1 MNHNY, CDR2 SVGAGI (reference sequence). V was trimmed by 4 bases and J by 6 bases, leaving 9 bases between them. For the CDR3, the DNA is TGTGCCAGCAGTTCCCCAATGCATGGCTACACCTTC. Residues: CASSSPMHGYTF.